The sample holds a few counts of the clone carrying this TCR beta chain. From the RT-PCR reads, TCRdb called clonotypes with MiXCR, one entry per CDR3 protein. Among about 700,000 distinct CDR3 sequences listed, 14% were seen once. V lost 1 base and J lost 1, with 13 bases in between. The CDR3 runs 16 residues. Source material: memory CD4+ T cells from blood. The V gene is TRBV12-3 or TRBV12-4, the J gene TRBJ2-5; D may be TRBD1 (5 bases). This TCR derives from a female donor in good health, serving as a healthy control. The CDR3 bases are TGTGCCAGCAGTTTAGAGGACACCCTACTCCAAGAGACCCAGTACTTC. Protein sequence: CASSLEDTLLQETQYF.